These 21 T cell receptor beta chains came from one sample sequenced in a study of blood T cell repertoires in COVID-19. Profiled with immunoSEQ multiplex PCR; TCRdb holds only in-frame clones, not every one. The repertoire holds 150,000 to 160,000 clones, with 70% to 85% as singletons. Sequencing was carried out using peripheral blood. The receptors were sampled from an older woman with acute or convalescent COVID-19.

The V and J genes are TRBV7-9 and TRBJ1-5; weak D call: TRBD1 (5 bases). Germline CDR1 SEHNR, CDR2 FQNEAQ (reference sequence). CDR3 length: 13 amino acids. The germline V and J ends were trimmed by 5 bases and 2 bases, with 7 bases remaining between them. This CDR3 is CASSEQGNQPQHF. The DNA of the CDR3 is TGTGCCAGCAGCGAACAGGGCAATCAGCCCCAGCATTTT. The full variable domain, with the rest looked up from reference TRBV7-9 and TRBJ1-5, is DTGVSQNPRHKITKRGQNVTFRCDPISEHNRLYWYRQTLGQGPEFLTYFQNEAQLEKSRLLSDRFSAERPKGSFSTLEIQRTEQGDSAMYLCASSEQGNQPQHFGDGTRLSIL.

This rearrangement joins TRBV5-1 to TRBJ2-4, with D possibly matching TRBD2 (5 bases). The CDR3 extends over 15 amino acids. Trimming left V 4 bases short and J 2 bases short, with 13 bases between. The germline CDR1 and CDR2 sequences are SGHRS and YFSETQ. CDR3 sequence reads: CASSDSGVSKNIQYF. The CDR3 bases are TGCGCCAGCAGCGACTCCGGGGTTTCCAAAAACATTCAGTACTTC.

The chain recombines TRBV14 with TRBJ1-1; 7 bases fit TRBD1. This CDR3 region has 15 residues. The V gene's germline CDR1 is SGHDN and CDR2 FVKESK. V shed 3 bases, J shed 4 bases, and the junction held 8 bases outside the gene matches. CDR3 sequence (DNA): TGTGCCAGCAGCCAGACCCAGAACAGGGGCACTGAAGCTTTCTTT. Encoded protein: CASSQTQNRGTEAFF.

This clone was recorded only once. The genes are TRBV2 and TRBJ2-2; D is possibly TRBD2 (6 bases). There are 14 residues in the CDR3. Between the trimmed V and J ends, which lost 4 bases and 4 bases, there was a span of 10 bases. Germline lookup yields CDR1 SNHLY and CDR2 FYNNEI. The CDR3, as DNA: TGTGCCAGCAGTGTGCAGGGAGGCACCGGGGAGCTGTTTTTT. Translating gives CASSVQGGTGELFF.

The V and J genes are TRBV6-5 and TRBJ2-7; weak D call: TRBD1 (6 bases). This CDR3 has 13 residues. Looked up from germline, CDR1 is MNHEY and CDR2 is SVGAGI. V was shortened by 10 bases and J by 0 bases, with 13 bases between the two germline ends. CDR3 region: CATTQGFSYEQYV. CDR3 bases: TGTGCCACCACCCAGGGGTTCTCCTACGAGCAGTACGTC.

This chain uses TRBV4-1 with TRBJ1-5; 8 nucleotides match TRBD1. The germline gives CDR1 MGHRA, CDR2 YSYEKL. V dropped 2 bases and J dropped 7; count of bases not matched to a gene: 10. This CDR3 region has 16 residues. CDR3 region: CASSQSGQGWEQPQHF. The DNA for the CDR3 is TGCGCCAGCAGCCAATCCGGACAGGGATGGGAACAGCCCCAGCATTTT.

The chain joins TRBV18 to TRBJ1-1; a weak D match, TRBD1 (6 bases). Germline V CDR1 and CDR2: KGHSH, LQKENI. CDR3 length: 14 amino acids. V lost 3 bases and J lost 2, with 10 bases in between. The CDR3 sequence: CASSPKGGNTEAFF. As DNA, the CDR3 is TGTGCCAGCTCACCGAAAGGGGGAAACACTGAAGCTTTCTTT. The full variable domain, completed using reference TRBV18 and TRBJ1-1, is NAGVMQNPRHLVRRRGQEARLRCSPMKGHSHVYWYRQLPEEGLKFMVYLQKENIIDESGMPKERFSAEFPKEGPSILRIQQVVRGDSAAYFCASSPKGGNTEAFFGQGTRLTVV.

The V call is TRBV5-1, the J call TRBJ2-1, with D possibly TRBD1 on 6 matching bases. V lost 0 bases and J 5 bases, leaving 18 bases between the germline ends. The CDR3 has 17 residues. Looked up from germline, CDR1 is SGHRS and CDR2 is YFSETQ. CDR3 coding DNA: TGCGCCAGCAGCTTGGGAGGGGTAGAGGGGGTACACAATGAGCAGTTCTTC. Translating it yields CASSLGGVEGVHNEQFF.

This clone was counted between two and nine times. The rearrangement joins TRBV6-5 to TRBJ2-3; 10 bases match TRBD1. CDR1 is MNHEY, CDR2 SVGAGI, per germline. V shed 6 bases, J shed 5 bases, and the junction held 5 bases outside the gene matches. The CDR3 has 14 amino acids. CDR3 residues: CASRTGGAEDTQYF. The CDR3 DNA sequence: TGTGCCAGCAGGACAGGGGGCGCGGAAGATACGCAGTATTTT.

A single count supports this clone. The V call is TRBV6-5, the J call TRBJ1-1; D remains unclear. The CDR3 spans 14 residues. In germline, CDR1 is MNHEY, CDR2 SVGAGI. V shed 0 bases and J shed 5 bases, with 10 bases lying between them. Here the CDR3 DNA reads TGTGCCAGCAGTTACTCGTCAGGAAGGACTGAAGCTTTCTTT. Protein: CASSYSSGRTEAFF.

This clone has more than one count but fewer than ten. The CDR3 reads CASSLGTGKSNEQFF. As DNA, the CDR3 is TGCGCCAGCAGCCTTGGGACAGGGAAGAGCAATGAGCAGTTCTTC. The V gene is TRBV5-1, the J gene TRBJ2-1; the match to TRBD1 covers 9 bases. The CDR3 runs 15 residues. With 4 bases clipped from V and 6 bases from J, the junction kept 8 bases outside the gene matches. Germline values: CDR1 SGHRS, CDR2 YFSETQ.

The V and J genes are TRBV9 and TRBJ2-1; D is perhaps TRBD1 (7 bases). Germline CDR1 and CDR2: SGDLS and YYNGEE. The CDR3 spans 14 residues. The germline V and J ends were trimmed by 6 bases and 6 bases, with 16 bases remaining between them. The CDR3 sequence is CASTPGAGGNEQFF. The CDR3, as DNA: TGTGCCAGCACCCCGGGGGCAGGGGGCAATGAGCAGTTCTTC.

The chain couples TRBV24-1 to TRBJ2-5; D gene ambiguous. The germline V gene encodes CDR1 KGHDR and CDR2 SFDVKD. V shed 3 bases and J shed 7 bases, with 11 bases lying between them. This CDR3 has 13 residues. CDR3: CATSDPSSPTQYF. The CDR3 coding sequence is TGTGCCACCAGTGATCCCTCAAGCCCGACCCAGTACTTC.

The V gene is TRBV3-1 (or the pseudogene TRBV3-2), the J gene TRBJ2-7, with 8 bases matching TRBD1. V shed 6 bases, J shed 2 bases, and the junction held 6 bases outside the gene matches. This CDR3 contains 14 residues. Germline V gene data show CDR1 as LGHDT and CDR2 as YNNKEL (reference sequence). The CDR3 protein is CASRMQGATYEQYF. Here the CDR3 DNA reads TGTGCCAGCAGGATGCAGGGGGCCACCTACGAGCAGTACTTC.

This chain uses TRBV28 with TRBJ1-4; tentative D call: TRBD1 (5 bases). The CDR3 loop spans 14 amino acids. Germline assignment: CDR1 MDHEN and CDR2 SYDVKM. V dropped 8 bases and J dropped 6 bases, with 16 bases sitting between them. CDR3 bases: TGTGCCAGCGGCGGAGGGGCACTCGATGAAAAACTGTTTTTT. This codes for CASGGGALDEKLFF.

This clone was seen only a few times. This CDR3 reads CASMQGQKGYTF. The CDR3 bases are TGTGCCAGCATGCAGGGGCAAAAAGGCTACACCTTC. The chain uses TRBV6-5 and TRBJ1-2, with D maybe TRBD1 (6 bases). CDR3 length equals 12 residues. Deletions cut 7 bases from V and 8 bases from J, with 14 bases between. Per the germline V gene, CDR1 is MNHEY and CDR2 is SVGAGI.

The chain combines TRBV10-1 with TRBJ1-1; TRBD1 aligns across 7 bases. J was trimmed by 9 bases and V by 5 bases; bases with no gene match: 18. Germline V gene sequence: CDR1 WNHNN, CDR2 SYGVQD (reference sequence). The CDR3 extends over 16 amino acids. CDR3 residues: CASSRTTDRPNNKAFF. The CDR3 nucleotides read TGCGCCAGCAGTAGGACGACGGACAGGCCTAACAATAAAGCTTTCTTT.

In its sample, this clone was seen once. The chain has TRBV9 and TRBJ1-6, with D tentatively TRBD1 (5 bases). Trimming shortened V by 2 bases and J by 0 bases, and 6 bases separated the two germline ends. There are 15 residues in the CDR3. Germline CDR1 and CDR2: SGDLS and YYNGEE. As DNA, the CDR3 is TGTGCCAGCAGCGTCAGGGACTCCTATAATTCACCCCTCCACTTT. It is translated as CASSVRDSYNSPLHF. Filled out from reference TRBV9 and TRBJ1-6, the complete variable domain reads DSGVTQTPKHLITATGQRVTLRCSPRSGDLSVYWYQQSLDQGLQFLIQYYNGEERAKGNILERFSAQQFPDLHSELNLSSLELGDSALYFCASSVRDSYNSPLHFGNGTRLTVT.

The chain employs TRBV3-1 (or the pseudogene TRBV3-2) and TRBJ1-2, with unresolved D. Germline V CDR1 and CDR2: LGHDT, YNNKEL (reference sequence). CDR3 length equals 14 residues. V lost 1 base to trimming and J lost 7 bases, with 13 bases between them. The CDR3 DNA is TGTGCCAGCAGCCAAGGTGTAGGGAGCGCTGGCTACACCTTC. Its protein is CASSQGVGSAGYTF.

This chain links TRBV5-6 with TRBJ2-4, with 9 bases lining up with TRBD2. Per the germline V gene, CDR1 is SGHDT and CDR2 is YYEEEE. This CDR3 is 19 amino acids long. With 8 bases clipped from V and 0 bases from J, the junction kept 18 bases outside the gene matches. The CDR3 nucleotides read TGTGCCAGTCGCGCCAGGGGGACTAGCAGCGCCTTAGCCAAAAACATTCAGTACTTC. This encodes CASRARGTSSALAKNIQYF.

V usage is TRBV28 and J usage is TRBJ2-3; possibly TRBD2 for D (5 bases). V lost 5 bases, J lost 4 bases, and 13 bases lay in between. The CDR3 sequence is 14 residues long. CDR1 and CDR2 (germline): MDHEN, SYDVKM. CDR3: CASSEGVRADTQYF. The DNA of the CDR3 is TGTGCCAGCAGTGAGGGTGTTCGGGCAGATACGCAGTATTTT.